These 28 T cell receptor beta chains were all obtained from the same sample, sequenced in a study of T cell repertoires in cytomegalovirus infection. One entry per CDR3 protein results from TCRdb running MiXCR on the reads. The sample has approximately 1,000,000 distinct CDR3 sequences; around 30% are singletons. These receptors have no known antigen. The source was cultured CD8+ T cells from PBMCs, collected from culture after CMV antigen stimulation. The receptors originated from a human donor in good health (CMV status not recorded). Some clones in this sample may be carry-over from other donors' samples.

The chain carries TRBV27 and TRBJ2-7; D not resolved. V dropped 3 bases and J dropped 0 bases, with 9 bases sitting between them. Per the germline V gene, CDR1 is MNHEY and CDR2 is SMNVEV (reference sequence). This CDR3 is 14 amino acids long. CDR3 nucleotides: TGTGCCAGCAGTTTCCAGGTGAACTCCTACGAGCAGTACTTC. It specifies CASSFQVNSYEQYF.

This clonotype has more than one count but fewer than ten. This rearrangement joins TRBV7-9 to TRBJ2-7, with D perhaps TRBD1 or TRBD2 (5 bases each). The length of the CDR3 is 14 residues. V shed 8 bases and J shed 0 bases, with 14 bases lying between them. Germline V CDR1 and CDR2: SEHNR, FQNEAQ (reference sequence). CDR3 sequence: CASSRGDGSYEQYV. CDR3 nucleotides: TGTGCCAGCTCACGAGGGGACGGCTCCTACGAGCAGTACGTC.

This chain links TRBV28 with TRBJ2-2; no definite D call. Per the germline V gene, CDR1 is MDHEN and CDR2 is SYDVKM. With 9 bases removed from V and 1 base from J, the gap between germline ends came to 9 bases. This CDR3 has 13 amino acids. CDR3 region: CASTAENTGELFF. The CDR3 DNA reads TGTGCCAGTACTGCAGAGAACACCGGGGAGCTGTTTTTT.

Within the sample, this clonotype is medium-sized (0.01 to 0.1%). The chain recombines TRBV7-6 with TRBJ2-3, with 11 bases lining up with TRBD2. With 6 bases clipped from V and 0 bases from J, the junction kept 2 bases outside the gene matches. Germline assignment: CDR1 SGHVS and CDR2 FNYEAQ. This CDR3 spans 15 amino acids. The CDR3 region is CASSVAGGSTDTQYF. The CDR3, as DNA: TGTGCCAGCAGTGTAGCGGGGGGGAGCACAGATACGCAGTATTTT.

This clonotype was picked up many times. The CDR3 bases are TGTGCCAGCAGCTTAGGGACAGGGGTATCACCCCTCCACTTT. Residues: CASSLGTGVSPLHF. This chain joins TRBV7-2 and TRBJ1-6; 9 bases match TRBD1. Germline V CDR1 and CDR2: SGHTA, FQGNSA. Germline trimming cut 1 base from V and 10 bases from J; bases unmatched to any gene: 2. The CDR3 has 14 residues.

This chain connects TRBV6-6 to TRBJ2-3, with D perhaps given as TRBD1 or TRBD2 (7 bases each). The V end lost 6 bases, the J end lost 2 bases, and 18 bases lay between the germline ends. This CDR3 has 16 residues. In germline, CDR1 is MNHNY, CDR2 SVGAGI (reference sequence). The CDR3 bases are TGTGCCAGCAGATCCGACAGGGAGGGGACCACAGATACGCAGTATTTT. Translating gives CASRSDREGTTDTQYF.

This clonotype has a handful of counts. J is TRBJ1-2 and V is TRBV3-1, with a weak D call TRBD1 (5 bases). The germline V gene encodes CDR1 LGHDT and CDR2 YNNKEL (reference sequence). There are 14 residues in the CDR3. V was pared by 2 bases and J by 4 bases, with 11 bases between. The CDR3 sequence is CASSQPDILYGYTF. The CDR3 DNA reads TGTGCCAGCAGCCAACCGGACATCCTCTATGGCTACACCTTC.

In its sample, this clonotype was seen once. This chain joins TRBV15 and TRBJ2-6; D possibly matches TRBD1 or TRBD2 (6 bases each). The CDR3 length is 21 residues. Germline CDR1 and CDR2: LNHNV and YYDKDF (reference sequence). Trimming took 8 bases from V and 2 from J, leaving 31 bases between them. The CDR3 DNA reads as TGTGCCACCGCCACTGAGGGGGAGGCGGGTAGCAGGAGTGCTGGGGCCAACGTCCTGACTTTC. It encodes CATATEGEAGSRSAGANVLTF.

The CDR3 DNA follows: TGTGCCATCAGTGTACTTCATGTTAGGGGGCGGCGGGGGGAGACTGAAGCTTTCTTT. Its translation: CAISVLHVRGRRGETEAFF. The chain joins TRBV10-3 to TRBJ1-1; 7 bases align to TRBD1. Germline V gives CDR1 ENHRY, CDR2 SYGVKD. This CDR3 contains 19 residues. V was clipped by 4 bases and J by 5 bases; unmatched bases: 22.

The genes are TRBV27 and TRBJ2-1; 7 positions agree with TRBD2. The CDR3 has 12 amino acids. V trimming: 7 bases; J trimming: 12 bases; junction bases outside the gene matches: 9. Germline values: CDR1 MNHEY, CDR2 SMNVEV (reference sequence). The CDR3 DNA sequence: TGTGCCAGCACCTCCTGGGGGGGTGGGCAGTTCTTC. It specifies CASTSWGGGQFF.

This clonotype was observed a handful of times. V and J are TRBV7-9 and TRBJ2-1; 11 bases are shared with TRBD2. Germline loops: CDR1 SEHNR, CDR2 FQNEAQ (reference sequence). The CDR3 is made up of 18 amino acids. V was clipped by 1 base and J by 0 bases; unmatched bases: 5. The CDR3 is CASSLGTSGPSSYNEQFF. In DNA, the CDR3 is TGTGCCAGCAGCTTAGGGACTAGCGGGCCGAGCTCCTACAATGAGCAGTTCTTC.

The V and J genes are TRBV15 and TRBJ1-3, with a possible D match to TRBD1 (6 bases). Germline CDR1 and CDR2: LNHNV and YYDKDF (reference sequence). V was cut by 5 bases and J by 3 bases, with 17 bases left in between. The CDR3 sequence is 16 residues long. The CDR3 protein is CATSSERGAFGNTIYF. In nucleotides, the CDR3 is TGTGCCACCAGCTCAGAAAGGGGGGCGTTTGGAAACACCATATATTTT.

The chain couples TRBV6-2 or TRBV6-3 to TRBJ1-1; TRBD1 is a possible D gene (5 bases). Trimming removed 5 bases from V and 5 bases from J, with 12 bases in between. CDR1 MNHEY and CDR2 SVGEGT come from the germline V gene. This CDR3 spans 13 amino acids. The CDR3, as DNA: TGTGCCAGCAGTCGGCGGAAGGGGACTGAAGCTTTCTTT. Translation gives CASSRRKGTEAFF.

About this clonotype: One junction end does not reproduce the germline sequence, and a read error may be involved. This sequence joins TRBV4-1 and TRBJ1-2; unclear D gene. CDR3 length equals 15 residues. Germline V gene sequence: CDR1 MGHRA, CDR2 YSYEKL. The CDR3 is CASSQAPSGLGGYIF. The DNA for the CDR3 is TGCGCCAGCAGCCAAGCGCCAAGCGGTCTCGGTGGCTACATCTTC.

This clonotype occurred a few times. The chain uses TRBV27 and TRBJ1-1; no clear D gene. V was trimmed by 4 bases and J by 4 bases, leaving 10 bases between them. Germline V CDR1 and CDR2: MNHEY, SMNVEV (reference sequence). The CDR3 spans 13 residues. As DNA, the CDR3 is TGTGCCAGCAGTTCATCCCGGTTCACTGAAGCTTTCTTT. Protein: CASSSSRFTEAFF.

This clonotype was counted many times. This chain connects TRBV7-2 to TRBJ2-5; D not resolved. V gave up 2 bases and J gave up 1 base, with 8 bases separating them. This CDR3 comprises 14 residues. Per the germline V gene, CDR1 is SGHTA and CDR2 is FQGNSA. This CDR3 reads CASSLNAVQETQYF. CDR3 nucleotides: TGTGCCAGCAGCTTAAATGCAGTCCAAGAGACCCAGTACTTC.

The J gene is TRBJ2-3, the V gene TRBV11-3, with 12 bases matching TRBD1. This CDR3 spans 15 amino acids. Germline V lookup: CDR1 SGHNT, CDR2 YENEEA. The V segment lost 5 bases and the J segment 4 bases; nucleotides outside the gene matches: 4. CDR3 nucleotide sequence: TGTGCCAGCAGCGGGACAGGGGGCGATTCAGATACGCAGTATTTT. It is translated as CASSGTGGDSDTQYF. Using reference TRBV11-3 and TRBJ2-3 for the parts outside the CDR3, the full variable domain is EAGVVQSPRYKIIEKKQPVAFWCNPISGHNTLYWYLQNLGQGPELLIRYENEEAVDDSQLPKDRFSAERLKGVDSTLKIQPAELGDSAVYLCASSGTGGDSDTQYFGPGTRLTVL.

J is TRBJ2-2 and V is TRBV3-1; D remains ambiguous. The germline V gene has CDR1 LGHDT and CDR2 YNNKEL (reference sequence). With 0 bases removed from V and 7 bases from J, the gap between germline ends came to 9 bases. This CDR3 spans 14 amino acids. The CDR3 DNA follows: TGTGCCAGCAGCCAAGATAGGGATTACGGGGAGCTGTTTTTT. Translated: CASSQDRDYGELFF.

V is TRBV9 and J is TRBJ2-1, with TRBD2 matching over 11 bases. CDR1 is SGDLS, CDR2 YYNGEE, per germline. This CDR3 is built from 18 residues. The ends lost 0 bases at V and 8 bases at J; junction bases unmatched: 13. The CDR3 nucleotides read TGTGCCAGCAGCGTAGCGGGCTTCATAGCGGGGGGGCGCGATGAGCAGTTCTTC. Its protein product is CASSVAGFIAGGRDEQFF. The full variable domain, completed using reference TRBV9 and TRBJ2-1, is DSGVTQTPKHLITATGQRVTLRCSPRSGDLSVYWYQQSLDQGLQFLIQYYNGEERAKGNILERFSAQQFPDLHSELNLSSLELGDSALYFCASSVAGFIAGGRDEQFFGPGTRLTVL.

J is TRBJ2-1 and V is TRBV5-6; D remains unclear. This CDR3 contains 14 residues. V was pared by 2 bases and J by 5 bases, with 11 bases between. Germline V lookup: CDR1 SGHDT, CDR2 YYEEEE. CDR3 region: CASSFGRPHNEQFF. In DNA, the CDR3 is TGTGCCAGCAGCTTCGGCAGGCCCCACAATGAGCAGTTCTTC.

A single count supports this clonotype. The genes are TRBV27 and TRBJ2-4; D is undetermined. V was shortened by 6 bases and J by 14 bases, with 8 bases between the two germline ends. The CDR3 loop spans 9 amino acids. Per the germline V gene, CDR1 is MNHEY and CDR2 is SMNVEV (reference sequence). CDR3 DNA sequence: TGTGCCAGCAGGGTGGATGAGTACTTC. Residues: CASRVDEYF.

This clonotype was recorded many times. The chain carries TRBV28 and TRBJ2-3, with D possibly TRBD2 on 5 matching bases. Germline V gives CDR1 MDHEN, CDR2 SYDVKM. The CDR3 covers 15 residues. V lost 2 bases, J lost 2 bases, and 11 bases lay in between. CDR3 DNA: TGTGCCAGCAGTTTAGACCTGACTAACACAGATACGCAGTATTTT. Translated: CASSLDLTNTDTQYF.

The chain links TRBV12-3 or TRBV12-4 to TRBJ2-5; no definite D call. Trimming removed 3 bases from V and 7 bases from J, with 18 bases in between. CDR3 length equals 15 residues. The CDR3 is CASSFNPTGFGTQYF. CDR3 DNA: TGTGCCAGCAGTTTTAACCCGACCGGCTTTGGGACCCAGTACTTC.

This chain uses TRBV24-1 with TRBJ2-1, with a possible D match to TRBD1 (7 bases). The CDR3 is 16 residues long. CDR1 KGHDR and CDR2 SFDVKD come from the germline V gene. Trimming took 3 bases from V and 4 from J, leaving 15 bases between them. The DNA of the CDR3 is TGTGCCACCAGTGATGGGGCGACAGGGACTTACAATGAGCAGTTCTTC. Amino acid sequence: CATSDGATGTYNEQFF.

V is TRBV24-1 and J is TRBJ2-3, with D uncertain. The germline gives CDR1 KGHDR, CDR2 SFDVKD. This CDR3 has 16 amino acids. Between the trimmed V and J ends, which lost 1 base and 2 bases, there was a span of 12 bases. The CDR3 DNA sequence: TGTGCCACCAGTGATTTATCACGGCTCGACACAGATACGCAGTATTTT. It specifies CATSDLSRLDTDTQYF.

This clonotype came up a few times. CDR3 residues: CASSPGGGRPYEQYF. The DNA for the CDR3 is TGTGCCAGCAGCCCTGGGGGGGGGCGCCCCTACGAGCAGTACTTC. The chain employs TRBV7-9 and TRBJ2-7; the D gene is possibly TRBD2 (7 bases). Germline assignment: CDR1 SEHNR and CDR2 FQNEAQ (reference sequence). CDR3 length equals 15 residues. V lost 5 bases and J 2 bases, leaving 16 bases between the germline ends.

The CDR3 loop is CASSSPPRDYNQPQHF. The CDR3 coding sequence is TGTGCCAGCAGCTCGCCCCCGAGAGATTACAATCAGCCCCAGCATTTT. The chain combines TRBV7-8 with TRBJ1-5; the D is unclear. V lost 4 bases to trimming and J lost 3 bases, with 16 bases between them. The CDR3 is made up of 16 amino acids. Germline CDR1 is SGHVS and CDR2 is FQNEAQ.

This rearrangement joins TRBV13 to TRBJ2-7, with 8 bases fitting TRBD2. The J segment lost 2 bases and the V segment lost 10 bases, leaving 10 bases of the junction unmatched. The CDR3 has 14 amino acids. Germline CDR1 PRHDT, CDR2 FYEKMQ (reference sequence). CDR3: CATREAGGTYEQYF. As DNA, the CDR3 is TGTGCCACCCGGGAGGCGGGGGGCACCTACGAGCAGTACTTC.